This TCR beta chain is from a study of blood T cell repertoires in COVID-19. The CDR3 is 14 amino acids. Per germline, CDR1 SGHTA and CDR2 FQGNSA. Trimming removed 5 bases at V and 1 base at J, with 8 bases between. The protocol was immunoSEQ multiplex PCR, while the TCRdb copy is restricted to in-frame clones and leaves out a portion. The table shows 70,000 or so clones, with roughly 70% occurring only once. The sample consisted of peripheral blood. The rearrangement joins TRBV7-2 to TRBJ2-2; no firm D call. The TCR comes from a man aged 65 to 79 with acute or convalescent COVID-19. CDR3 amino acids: CASSQAWNTGELFF. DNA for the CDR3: TGTGCCAGCAGCCAAGCCTGGAACACCGGGGAGCTGTTTTTT.